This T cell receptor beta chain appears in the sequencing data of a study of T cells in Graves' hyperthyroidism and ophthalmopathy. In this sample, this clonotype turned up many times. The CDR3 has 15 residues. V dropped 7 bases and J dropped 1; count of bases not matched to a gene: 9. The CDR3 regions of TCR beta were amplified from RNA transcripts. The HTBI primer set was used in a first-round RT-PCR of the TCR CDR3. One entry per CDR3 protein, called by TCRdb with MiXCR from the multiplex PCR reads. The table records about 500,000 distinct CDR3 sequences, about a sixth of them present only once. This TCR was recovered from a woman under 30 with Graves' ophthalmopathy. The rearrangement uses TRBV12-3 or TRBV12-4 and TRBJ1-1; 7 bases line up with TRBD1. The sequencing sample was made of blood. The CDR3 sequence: CASTLGDRENTEAFF. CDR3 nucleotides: TGTGCCAGCACCCTAGGGGACAGAGAGAACACTGAAGCTTTCTTT.